The clone carrying this T cell receptor beta chain has at least ten counts. Trimming pared 5 bases from V and 1 base from J, leaving 11 bases between. The CDR3 sequence is 15 residues long. From germline, CDR1 is MNHNS and CDR2 SASEGT. The record originates from a study of T-cell memory formation after mild COVID-19. Study summary: Clusters were largely donor specific.

TCRdb reanalysed the 5' RACE reads using MiXCR and keeps one entry per CDR3 protein. The sample shows hundreds of thousands of distinct CDR3 sequences, 15% to 20% of them seen only once. The chain has TRBV6-1 and TRBJ2-2; D perhaps matches TRBD2 (6 bases). Sequences were obtained from PBMCs or a T cell subset sorted from them (not recorded which). The TCR was taken from a young man who had mild COVID-19 (a few samples of this study predate the infection). Cell type and time point are not known. CDR3 nucleotides: TGTGCCAGCAGTCCCGGGACTTTGAACACCGGGGAGCTGTTTTTT. Translating it yields CASSPGTLNTGELFF.